A single sample is the source of the 15 T cell receptor beta chains below, sequenced in a study of vaccination effects on CD4 cells after COVID-19. Here immunoSEQ multiplex PCR was the method, and the copy in TCRdb shows in-frame clones only, minus some. The sample records tens of thousands of clones, more than 75% being singletons. No antigen is known for these receptors. Prior to sequencing, the ViraFEST assay stimulated PBMC with viral peptide pools, which expanded the antigen-specific CD4+ T cells. Once cultured for 10 days, the cells underwent separation to obtain CD4+ T cells. Participants each got two BNT162b2 or mRNA-1273 vaccine doses. Sample: CD4+ T cells from PBMCs cultured with HCoV-NL63 spike peptides, taken after COVID-19 vaccination. The receptors were sampled from a human donor who received a COVID-19 vaccine. Some clones in this sample may be carry-over from other donors' samples.

The chain is built from TRBV5-1 and TRBJ2-5, with a tentative D call TRBD2 (6 bases). CDR3 length: 12 amino acids. The V gene's germline CDR1 is SGHRS and CDR2 YFSETQ. V lost 4 bases and J lost 5, with 9 bases in between. The CDR3 loop reads CASSGDFETQYF. CDR3 DNA: TGCGCCAGCAGCGGGGACTTTGAGACCCAGTACTTC.

The chain recombines TRBV6-5 with TRBJ2-1, with D possibly being TRBD1 or TRBD2 (6 bases each). V was pared by 5 bases and J by 5 bases, with 16 bases between. The CDR3 runs 15 residues. The germline V gene encodes CDR1 MNHEY and CDR2 SVGAGI. The CDR3 is CASSHLAGHHNEQFF. The CDR3 region has the DNA TGTGCCAGCAGTCACCTGGCGGGACACCACAATGAGCAGTTCTTC.

The V call is TRBV11-2, the J call TRBJ1-1; tentatively, D is TRBD1 (5 bases). Germline loops: CDR1 SGHAT, CDR2 FQNNGV. Deletions cut 2 bases from V and 4 bases from J, with 17 bases between. This CDR3 is built from 16 residues. The CDR3 nucleotides are TGTGCCAGCAGCTTACGTTCCGGGGGTACTGGCACTGAAGCTTTCTTT. Protein product: CASSLRSGGTGTEAFF.

V is TRBV9 and J is TRBJ2-3; D gene unclear. Germline CDR1 and CDR2: SGDLS and YYNGEE. V lost 4 bases to trimming and J lost 3 bases, with 9 bases between them. CDR3 length: 13 residues. CDR3 in DNA: TGTGCCAGCAGCTCGGGTGGGACAGATACGCAGTATTTT. It encodes CASSSGGTDTQYF.

The rearrangement uses TRBV3-1 (or the pseudogene TRBV3-2) and TRBJ2-2; a possible D gene is TRBD2 (5 bases). The ends were cut back, 3 bases at V and 8 bases at J, with 13 bases in the middle. The CDR3 sequence is 14 residues long. Germline lookup yields CDR1 LGHDT and CDR2 YNNKEL (reference sequence). CDR3 loop: CASSQDLGVGELFF. CDR3 nucleotide sequence: TGTGCCAGCAGCCAGGACCTGGGAGTTGGGGAGCTGTTTTTT.

The chain carries TRBV7-3 and TRBJ2-2; D gene ambiguous. Germline CDR1 is SGHTA and CDR2 is FQGTGA. This CDR3 is 12 amino acids long. The V and J ends lost 5 bases and 5 bases respectively, with 6 bases between them. The CDR3 nucleotides read TGTGCCAGCAGCCTAGATACCGGGGAGCTGTTTTTT. It is translated as CASSLDTGELFF.

The CDR3 nucleotides read TGTGCCAGCACCCCTAGGGACAGATCCCTCTCTGGAAACACCATATATTTT. It encodes CASTPRDRSLSGNTIYF. This rearrangement joins TRBV7-2 to TRBJ1-3; 7 nucleotides match TRBD1. Trimming took 7 bases from V and 0 from J; bases not matched to a gene: 12. CDR1 and CDR2 (germline): SGHTA, FQGNSA. The length of the CDR3 is 17 residues.

The chain combines TRBV7-8 with TRBJ2-2; D possibly corresponds to TRBD2 (7 bases). Germline-derived CDR1 and CDR2 are SGHVS and FQNEAQ. V dropped 5 bases and J dropped 4 bases, with 17 bases sitting between them. This CDR3 contains 16 residues. The CDR3 spells CASSILPGGSTGELFF. CDR3 nucleotides: TGTGCCAGCAGCATATTGCCGGGGGGCTCCACCGGGGAGCTGTTTTTT.

The chain is built from TRBV19 and TRBJ2-2; TRBD2 agrees at 16 bases. The germline CDR1 and CDR2 sequences are LNHDA and SQIVND (reference sequence). J was trimmed by 3 bases and V by 5 bases; bases with no gene match: 6. The CDR3 is 18 residues long. The CDR3 spells CASSVGLAGGPDTGELFF. CDR3 DNA: TGTGCCAGTAGTGTGGGACTAGCGGGGGGGCCCGACACCGGGGAGCTGTTTTTT.

The J gene is TRBJ1-4, the V gene TRBV6-5; D possibly corresponds to TRBD1 (5 bases). CDR1 and CDR2 (germline): MNHEY, SVGAGI. Trimming removed 6 bases at V and 4 bases at J, with 15 bases between. This CDR3 contains 15 residues. This CDR3 reads CASRTNGGGNEKLFF. The DNA for the CDR3 is TGTGCCAGCAGGACGAACGGGGGGGGTAATGAAAAACTGTTTTTT.

This sequence joins TRBV6-5 and TRBJ1-3; TRBD1 is a possible D gene (5 bases). The V gene's germline CDR1 is MNHEY and CDR2 SVGAGI. This CDR3 contains 16 residues. Trimming pared 0 bases from V and 4 bases from J, leaving 13 bases between. Written as DNA, the CDR3 is TGTGCCAGCAGTTACTCGGGGCCGCAGGCAGGAAACACCATATATTTT. Protein product: CASSYSGPQAGNTIYF.

This sequence joins TRBV24-1 and TRBJ1-2; D perhaps matches TRBD1 (6 bases). This CDR3 comprises 13 residues. Germline V lookup: CDR1 KGHDR, CDR2 SFDVKD. Trimming left V 0 bases short and J 8 bases short, with 9 bases between. Here the CDR3 reads CATSDLPQGGYTF. The DNA for the CDR3 is TGTGCCACCAGTGATTTGCCCCAGGGGGGCTACACCTTC.

This chain joins TRBV6-2 or TRBV6-3 and TRBJ1-2; D unclear. Germline CDR1 MNHEY, CDR2 SVGEGT. The CDR3 covers 12 residues. Deletions cut 0 bases from V and 10 bases from J, with 9 bases between. This CDR3 is CASSYSAQVYTF. In nucleotides, the CDR3 is TGTGCCAGCAGTTACTCCGCGCAGGTCTACACCTTC.

CDR3 sequence: CASSYWGEQETQYF. CDR3 DNA: TGTGCCAGCAGTTACTGGGGGGAACAAGAGACCCAGTACTTC. The chain recombines TRBV6-2 or TRBV6-3 with TRBJ2-5; possible D gene TRBD2, 6 bases. The CDR3 has 14 residues. Trimming cost V 1 base and J 2 bases, with 8 bases left between them. The germline gives CDR1 MNHEY, CDR2 SVGEGT.

The chain joins TRBV6-4 to TRBJ1-2; 9 nucleotides agree with TRBD1. The ends lost 4 bases at V and 4 bases at J; junction bases unmatched: 10. This CDR3 spans 16 amino acids. Germline V gene lookup returns CDR1 MRHNA and CDR2 SNTAGT. The CDR3 coding sequence is TGTGCCAGCAGTGCGTTTTGGGACAGGGACCGCTATGGCTACACCTTC. Translated: CASSAFWDRDRYGYTF.